These 22 T cell receptor beta chains were all obtained from the same sample, sequenced in a study of T cells in localized non-small cell lung cancer. Method: immunoSEQ multiplex PCR; TCRdb's copy keeps in-frame clones and lacks some. Seen here are 31,000 or so clones, approximately 85% observed once, and the top ten hold under 5.5%. This specimen consisted of peripheral blood mononuclear cells, obtained before any cancer treatment. These receptors came from a woman aged 40 to 75 with stage III lung adenocarcinoma.

The V gene is TRBV2, the J gene TRBJ2-7, with D tentatively TRBD2 (7 bases). V lost 8 bases, J lost 3 bases, and 17 bases lay in between. The CDR3 covers 14 residues. Germline CDR1 SNHLY, CDR2 FYNNEI. CDR3 protein: CASAGAPYLYEQYF. The CDR3 DNA sequence: TGTGCCAGCGCGGGGGCACCCTATCTCTACGAGCAGTACTTC.

This chain links TRBV7-9 with TRBJ1-2, with 7 positions matching TRBD1. This CDR3 contains 19 residues. In germline, CDR1 is SEHNR, CDR2 FQNEAQ (reference sequence). V shed 7 bases and J 4 bases; nucleotides not matched to a gene: 24. The chain's CDR3 is CASTISDPDRLLRGYGYTF. As DNA, the CDR3 is TGTGCCAGCACCATTTCAGACCCGGACAGGCTATTACGAGGCTATGGCTACACCTTC.

The V call is TRBV6-1, the J call TRBJ1-1; tentatively, D is TRBD1 (5 bases). Germline values: CDR1 MNHNS, CDR2 SASEGT. This CDR3 has 13 amino acids. With 8 bases removed from V and 0 bases from J, the gap between germline ends came to 10 bases. In DNA, the CDR3 is TGTGCCAGCGTAAGGGGCATGAACACTGAAGCTTTCTTT. Its protein product is CASVRGMNTEAFF.

The chain has TRBV5-8 and TRBJ2-1, with a tentative D call TRBD2 (5 bases). Trimming shortened V by 3 bases and J by 12 bases, and 10 bases separated the two germline ends. Germline V gene data show CDR1 as SGHTS and CDR2 as YDEGEE. This CDR3 is built from 11 residues. The CDR3 DNA sequence: TGTGCCAGCAGCTGGCGGGCAGGGCAGTTCTTC. Amino acids: CASSWRAGQFF.

The chain is built from TRBV5-6 and TRBJ2-7; D tentatively fits TRBD1 or TRBD2 (6 bases each). V was trimmed by 0 bases and J by 2 bases, leaving 9 bases between them. Germline values: CDR1 SGHDT, CDR2 YYEEEE. The CDR3 extends over 14 amino acids. CDR3 DNA sequence: TGTGCCAGCAGCTTGGAGGGGGGTACCTACGAGCAGTACTTC. It yields the protein CASSLEGGTYEQYF.

The chain recombines TRBV10-3 with TRBJ1-2; a weak D match, TRBD1 (5 bases). Trimming removed 0 bases from V and 5 bases from J, with 7 bases in between. This CDR3 is built from 13 residues. Germline CDR1 ENHRY, CDR2 SYGVKD. CDR3 loop: CAISESGGYGYTF. The CDR3 bases are TGTGCCATCAGTGAGTCCGGGGGATATGGCTACACCTTC.

The chain uses TRBV6-1 and TRBJ2-5; 8 bases match TRBD2. The CDR3 runs 16 residues. V trimming: 0 bases; J trimming: 3 bases; junction bases outside the gene matches: 6. Germline CDR1 is MNHNS and CDR2 is SASEGT. The CDR3 here is CASSEALRAGEETQYF. DNA for the CDR3: TGTGCCAGCAGTGAAGCGCTTCGAGCGGGGGAAGAGACCCAGTACTTC.

The V call is TRBV19, the J call TRBJ1-2; 8 nucleotides align to TRBD1. CDR3 length: 14 amino acids. The junction had 16 bases not matched to a gene; V was cut back by 5 bases and J by 14 bases. Per the germline V gene, CDR1 is LNHDA and CDR2 is SQIVND (reference sequence). The CDR3 loop is CASSSRTGRGLVTF. CDR3 coding DNA: TGTGCCAGTAGTTCCCGGACAGGGCGAGGTCTGGTTACCTTC.

The table lists this clone with a few counts. This rearrangement joins TRBV7-6 to TRBJ2-1, with 7 bases aligning to TRBD2. The germline gives CDR1 SGHVS, CDR2 FNYEAQ. The length of the CDR3 is 15 residues. J lost 2 bases, V lost 1 base, and 2 bases had no gene match. Written as DNA, the CDR3 is TGTGCCAGCAGCTTAGGGGACTACGCCTACAATGAGCAGTTCTTC. Translating it yields CASSLGDYAYNEQFF.

V gene TRBV29-1 combines with J gene TRBJ2-5; no clear D gene. Looked up from germline, CDR1 is SQVTM and CDR2 is ANQGSEA. V was clipped by 1 base and J by 0 bases, with 6 bases between them. CDR3 length equals 13 residues. Here the CDR3 reads CSVEGVNQETQYF. CDR3 in DNA: TGCAGCGTTGAAGGAGTGAACCAAGAGACCCAGTACTTC.

The count of this clone is one. The rearrangement uses TRBV29-1 and TRBJ1-5; a weak D match, TRBD1 (6 bases). The CDR3 contains 14 residues. The V end was cut by 3 bases, the J end by 2 bases, with 11 bases between. CDR1 is SQVTM, CDR2 ANQGSEA, per germline. The CDR3 nucleotides read TGCAGCGTTGAGGAAGGGGGGGGCAATCAGCCCCAGCATTTT. This codes for CSVEEGGGNQPQHF.

This sequence joins TRBV6-1 and TRBJ1-1, with D possibly matching TRBD1 (6 bases). V lost 5 bases and J 1 base, leaving 8 bases between the germline ends. Looked up from germline, CDR1 is MNHNS and CDR2 is SASEGT. CDR3 length: 13 residues. The CDR3 region has the DNA TGTGCCAGCAGTCTGGGACAGAACACTGAAGCTTTCTTT. Protein product: CASSLGQNTEAFF.

This clone occurred a few times. Distinct nucleotide sequences in the sample also encode this CDR3. The rearrangement links TRBV2 to TRBJ1-1; unclear D gene. The V end lost 3 bases, the J end lost 1 base, and 3 bases lay between the germline ends. The CDR3 totals 12 residues. Germline assignment: CDR1 SNHLY and CDR2 FYNNEI. The DNA for the CDR3 is TGTGCCAGCAGTGAGCAGAACACTGAAGCTTTCTTT. This sequence encodes CASSEQNTEAFF.

A single count supports this clone. The rearrangement uses TRBV28 and TRBJ1-2, with D perhaps matching TRBD1 (6 bases). The CDR3 loop spans 12 amino acids. Trimming removed 6 bases from V and 4 bases from J, with 9 bases in between. In germline, CDR1 is MDHEN, CDR2 SYDVKM. The CDR3 here is CASRNRVYGYTF. The CDR3 DNA is TGTGCCAGCAGGAACAGGGTCTATGGCTACACCTTC.

The rearrangement uses TRBV7-2 and TRBJ1-3, with 9 nucleotides matching TRBD1. CDR3 length: 15 amino acids. Trimming cost V 3 bases and J 3 bases; bases outside gene matches: 3. CDR1 SGHTA and CDR2 FQGNSA come from the germline V gene. CDR3 sequence reads: CASSFGTGIGNTIYF. CDR3 DNA: TGTGCCAGCAGCTTTGGGACAGGGATTGGAAACACCATATATTTT. The full variable domain, completed using reference TRBV7-2 and TRBJ1-3, is GAGVSQSPSNKVTEKGKDVELRCDPISGHTALYWYRQSLGQGLEFLIYFQGNSAPDKSGLPSDRFSAERTGGSVSTLTIQRTQQEDSAVYLCASSFGTGIGNTIYFGEGSWLTVV.

This clone has a single count. V is TRBV19 and J is TRBJ1-2, with TRBD1 identical over 9 bases. CDR3 length: 15 residues. V trimming: 5 bases; J trimming: 0 bases; junction bases outside the gene matches: 4. The germline CDR1 and CDR2 sequences are LNHDA and SQIVND (reference sequence). The CDR3 DNA reads TGTGCCAGTAGTCTCCGACAGGGGGCTAACTATGGCTACACCTTC. Amino acids: CASSLRQGANYGYTF.

This clone appeared once. The chain uses TRBV6-6 and TRBJ2-1; 9 positions agree with TRBD2. The V gene end was trimmed by 11 bases and the J gene end by 1 base; junction bases not matched to a gene: 12. Germline values: CDR1 MNHNY, CDR2 SVGAGI (reference sequence). The CDR3 is 16 amino acids. CDR3 in DNA: TGTGCCGCCAACGCGGGGGGGCCGCAGTCCTACAATGAGCAGTTCTTC. It specifies CAANAGGPQSYNEQFF.

This clone was counted a few times. The chain employs TRBV6-4 and TRBJ2-3; TRBD1 matches at 7 bases. V lost 3 bases to trimming and J lost 2 bases; unmatched junction nucleotides: 2. This CDR3 comprises 14 residues. Germline V gene sequence: CDR1 MRHNA, CDR2 SNTAGT. CDR3: CASSEKGATDTQYF. Here the CDR3 DNA reads TGTGCCAGCAGTGAGAAGGGGGCCACAGATACGCAGTATTTT.

This chain uses TRBV19 with TRBJ2-4, with TRBD2 matching 14 bases. In germline, CDR1 is LNHDA, CDR2 SQIVND (reference sequence). This CDR3 comprises 19 residues. J gave up 1 base and V 5 bases, and 10 bases lay outside the gene matches. The CDR3 region has the DNA TGTGCCAGTAGTCTCCGAGGACTAGCGGGAGGTGGGGCCAAAAACATTCAGTACTTC. This gives the protein CASSLRGLAGGGAKNIQYF.

V and J are TRBV19 and TRBJ2-7; D is possibly TRBD2 (7 bases). The V end lost 5 bases, the J end lost 2 bases, and 19 bases lay between the germline ends. This CDR3 has 16 amino acids. CDR1 is LNHDA, CDR2 SQIVND, per germline (reference sequence). In DNA form, the CDR3 reads TGTGCCAGTAGTCCCACGGGGGGCTCCCGCACCTACGAGCAGTACTTC. It yields the protein CASSPTGGSRTYEQYF.

The genes are TRBV6-5 and TRBJ2-7; D is ambiguous. The V end lost 8 bases, the J end lost 7 bases, and 18 bases lay between the germline ends. Per germline, CDR1 MNHEY and CDR2 SVGAGI. The CDR3 spans 13 residues. CDR3 residues: CASSRLGLEEQYF. DNA for the CDR3: TGTGCCAGCTCCAGGCTGGGGTTAGAGGAGCAGTACTTC.

The V call is TRBV19, the J call TRBJ2-5; D may be TRBD2 (7 bases). CDR3 length: 14 amino acids. Germline V gives CDR1 LNHDA, CDR2 SQIVND (reference sequence). Trimming took 1 base from V and 5 from J, leaving 11 bases between them. The CDR3 region is CASSIVGGLETQYF. In DNA, the CDR3 is TGTGCCAGTAGTATAGTCGGGGGGCTCGAGACCCAGTACTTC.